The 5 T cell receptor beta chains presented below share a single source sample, sequenced in a study of blood T cell repertoires in COVID-19. Only in-frame clones appear in the TCRdb table, and some are missing; sequencing was by immunoSEQ multiplex PCR. The repertoire includes about 52,000 clones, less than 90% of them detected once, and more than 8.5% sits in the top ten. Sequenced input: peripheral blood. The receptors come from a human donor in a cohort sampled during active COVID-19.

The V gene is TRBV12-5, the J gene TRBJ1-2; TRBD1 matches 8 bases. This CDR3 is built from 16 residues. Germline V gene lookup returns CDR1 LGHNT and CDR2 FRNRAP. With V trimmed by 0 bases and J by 3 bases, 6 bases remained unmatched. DNA of the CDR3: TGTGCTAGTGGTTTGGTCAGTGGACAGGGTTACTATGGCTACACCTTC. Protein sequence: CASGLVSGQGYYGYTF.

V gene TRBV28 combines with J gene TRBJ2-1; 9 nucleotides align to TRBD2. The CDR3 extends over 16 amino acids. The V gene end was trimmed by 6 bases and the J gene end by 0 bases; junction bases not matched to a gene: 6. Germline CDR1 and CDR2: MDHEN and SYDVKM. Here the CDR3 DNA reads TGTGCCAGCAGCCTTCATAGCGGGAGCTCCTACAATGAGCAGTTCTTC. Encoded protein: CASSLHSGSSYNEQFF.

This rearrangement joins TRBV28 to TRBJ1-6, with no clear D. The germline gives CDR1 MDHEN, CDR2 SYDVKM. CDR3 length: 11 residues. The V and J ends lost 5 bases and 12 bases respectively, with 8 bases between them. CDR3 protein: CASSPIEPLHF. CDR3 in DNA: TGTGCCAGCAGTCCCATAGAACCCCTCCACTTT. Full variable domain (missing parts from reference TRBV28 and TRBJ1-6): DVKVTQSSRYLVKRTGEKVFLECVQDMDHENMFWYRQDPGLGLRLIYFSYDVKMKEKGDIPEGYSVSREKKERFSLILESASTNQTSMYLCASSPIEPLHFGNGTRLTVT.

The chain couples TRBV4-1 to TRBJ1-4, with 10 bases fitting TRBD1. Germline values: CDR1 MGHRA, CDR2 YSYEKL. This CDR3 spans 15 amino acids. The ends lost 4 bases at V and 8 bases at J; junction bases unmatched: 7. In DNA, the CDR3 is TGCGCCAGCAGCCCCAGACAGGGGGCTTGGGAAAAACTGTTTTTT. As protein: CASSPRQGAWEKLFF.

This sequence joins TRBV9 and TRBJ1-2, with D possibly being TRBD1 (5 bases). CDR1 and CDR2 (germline): SGDLS, YYNGEE. V was pared by 6 bases and J by 4 bases, with 16 bases between. CDR3 size: 14 residues. Here the CDR3 DNA reads TGTGCCAGCACCCTTATGGACATCTCCTATGGCTACACCTTC. This gives the protein CASTLMDISYGYTF.